These T cell receptor beta chains were read from a single sample in a study of identifying expanded T cells in peripheral blood. Method: immunoSEQ multiplex PCR; TCRdb's copy keeps in-frame clones and lacks some. Of around 130,000 clones in the sample, approximately 86% were seen once. Specimen: blood. The source is a person between 18 and 75 years old in good health. The CDR3 runs from the conserved cysteine through the conserved F or W. The order of the fields is clone size, D gene, J gene, V gene, CDR3 DNA, CDR3 protein. A D gene is named only where the DNA matches it firmly. Only some rows state a clone size, as once, few, many or a class for expanded clones.

size: NA
D: NA
J: TRBJ2-7
V: TRBV28
DNA: TGTGCCAGCAGGGACTACGAGCAGTACTTC
CDR3: CASRDYEQYF

size: NA
D: NA
J: TRBJ1-5
V: TRBV10-3
DNA: TGTGCCATCAGTGGTGGGCAAGGGGGAGAGCCCCAGCATTTT
CDR3: CAISGGQGGEPQHF

size: NA
D: NA
J: TRBJ2-2
V: TRBV27
DNA: TGTGCCAGCAGTGAAATGGGGAGACAGAACACCGGGGAGCTGTTTTTT
CDR3: CASSEMGRQNTGELFF

size: NA
D: TRBD2
J: TRBJ2-3
V: TRBV6-5
DNA: TGTGCCAGCAGTTCCCTAGCGGGAGTTAAAGATACGCAGTATTTT
CDR3: CASSSLAGVKDTQYF

size: NA
D: TRBD2
J: TRBJ2-1
V: TRBV5-1
DNA: TGCGCCAGCAGCTTAAGCGGGGGGGCCGGGAATGAGCAGTTCTTC
CDR3: CASSLSGGAGNEQFF

size: few
D: NA
J: TRBJ1-1
V: TRBV9
DNA: TGTGCCAGCAGCGTAGTCCCCGGGCAAGCTTTCTTT
CDR3: CASSVVPGQAFF

size: NA
D: NA
J: TRBJ2-1
V: TRBV15
DNA: TGTGCCACCAGCGGACGAAGGGACAAAATCCACAATGAGCAGTTCTTC
CDR3: CATSGRRDKIHNEQFF

size: few
D: NA
J: TRBJ1-2
V: TRBV19
DNA: TGTGCCAGTAGTATGCTCCAGGGAGGCTACACCTTC
CDR3: CASSMLQGGYTF

size: once
D: NA
J: TRBJ2-5
V: TRBV18
DNA: TGTGCCAGCTCACCACCACAGACGCCGCCCAGGGGACAAGAGACCCAGTACTTC
CDR3: CASSPPQTPPRGQETQYF

size: NA
D: NA
J: TRBJ2-3
V: TRBV5-1
DNA: TGCGCCAGCAGCTTGGCCAGGGGTTCGGTGGCAGATACGCAGTATTTT
CDR3: CASSLARGSVADTQYF

size: NA
D: TRBD1
J: TRBJ2-2
V: TRBV7-8
DNA: TGTGCCAGCAGCCGGACAGGGGACACCGGGGAGCTGTTTTTT
CDR3: CASSRTGDTGELFF

size: NA
D: NA
J: TRBJ1-1
V: TRBV6-5
DNA: TGTGCCAGCAGACCTTCGATTGGACCGAACACTGAAGCTTTCTTT
CDR3: CASRPSIGPNTEAFF

size: NA
D: NA
J: TRBJ1-2
V: TRBV7-9
DNA: TGTGCCAGCAGCTCTCAGGGTGGACCTCGAGTATTGAACACCTTC
CDR3: CASSSQGGPRVLNTF

size: NA
D: TRBD2
J: TRBJ2-5
V: TRBV10-3
DNA: TGTGCCATCAGTGATAGTAGCGGGGTTGAGACCCAGTACTTC
CDR3: CAISDSSGVETQYF

size: NA
D: TRBD2
J: TRBJ2-1
V: TRBV6-4
DNA: TGTGCCAGCAGACTTACTAGCGGGAGCAGCGAAGGGCAGTTCTTC
CDR3: CASRLTSGSSEGQFF

size: few
D: TRBD1
J: TRBJ1-2
V: TRBV6-5
DNA: TGTGCCAGCAGTGAAATGGGGACAGGCGAGGGCTACACCTTC
CDR3: CASSEMGTGEGYTF

size: NA
D: NA
J: TRBJ2-3
V: TRBV6-6
DNA: TGTGCCAGCAGTTTACGGCCCTTGGATTCGACGGATACGCAGTATTTT
CDR3: CASSLRPLDSTDTQYF

size: NA
D: NA
J: TRBJ1-5
V: TRBV19
DNA: TGTGCCAGCCAAAAGACGACTGGGACACAGAGCAATCAGCCCCAGCATTTT
CDR3: CASQKTTGTQSNQPQHF

size: NA
D: NA
J: TRBJ1-2
V: TRBV14
DNA: TGTGCCAGCAGCCAAGATAATGGCTACACCTTC
CDR3: CASSQDNGYTF

size: NA
D: TRBD2
J: TRBJ2-7
V: TRBV19
DNA: TGTGCCAGTAGTACACTGGGACTAGCGGGTAAAGCCCCCTACGAGCAGTACTTC
CDR3: CASSTLGLAGKAPYEQYF

size: NA
D: NA
J: TRBJ2-3
V: TRBV19
DNA: TGTGCCAGTAGTATGGGGCCCACAGATACGCAGTATTTT
CDR3: CASSMGPTDTQYF

size: NA
D: NA
J: TRBJ2-5
V: TRBV9
DNA: TGTGCCAGCACAGAGTTCGGATCCTACCAAGAGACCCAGTACTTC
CDR3: CASTEFGSYQETQYF

size: NA
D: TRBD1
J: TRBJ2-7
V: TRBV5-1
DNA: TGCGCCAGCAGCTTGGACACAGGGGGCTCGAGCTCCTACGAGCAGTACTTC
CDR3: CASSLDTGGSSSYEQYF

size: NA
D: NA
J: TRBJ1-2
V: TRBV11-2
DNA: TGTGCCAGCAGCTTAGATATGGGGGGCTATGGCTACACCTTC
CDR3: CASSLDMGGYGYTF

size: NA
D: NA
J: TRBJ2-5
V: TRBV11-2
DNA: TGTGCCAGCCGTCCGCCGGGGGCAGAGACCCAGTACTTC
CDR3: CASRPPGAETQYF

size: NA
D: NA
J: TRBJ2-7
V: TRBV6-5
DNA: TGTGCCAGCAGTTACTCAAAGTACAGCTTGTCCTACGAGCAGTACTTC
CDR3: CASSYSKYSLSYEQYF

size: NA
D: TRBD1
J: TRBJ2-5
V: TRBV28
DNA: TGTGCCAGCAGACGGACAGGGCTAGGAGAGACCCAGTACTTC
CDR3: CASRRTGLGETQYF

size: NA
D: NA
J: TRBJ2-3
V: TRBV14
DNA: TGTGCCAGCAGCCAAGATTTGTGGGGGGATACGCAGTATTTT
CDR3: CASSQDLWGDTQYF

size: NA
D: TRBD1
J: TRBJ2-6
V: TRBV28
DNA: TGTGCCATCAATTTCGACAGGGGGACTGGGGCCAACGTCCTGACTTTC
CDR3: CAINFDRGTGANVLTF